The 20 T cell receptor beta chains below come from one sample, sequenced in a study of blood T cell repertoires in COVID-19. Using immunoSEQ multiplex PCR, the repertoire was profiled, and TCRdb retains in-frame clones only, with some absent. The sample contains 80,000 to 95,000 clones, approximately 81% of which appear only once. Source material: peripheral blood. The receptors were sampled from an elderly man with acute or convalescent COVID-19.

The rearrangement links TRBV19 to TRBJ1-1; D might be TRBD1 (5 bases). This CDR3 contains 14 residues. Per germline, CDR1 LNHDA and CDR2 SQIVND (reference sequence). V lost 1 base and J 6 bases, leaving 12 bases between the germline ends. The chain's CDR3 is CASSIASTVPEAFF. The CDR3 nucleotides read TGTGCCAGTAGTATAGCATCGACAGTGCCTGAAGCTTTCTTT.

The chain employs TRBV11-3 and TRBJ1-6; no clear D. Germline CDR1 SGHNT, CDR2 YENEEA. This CDR3 region has 13 residues. The germline V and J ends were trimmed by 4 bases and 6 bases, with 7 bases remaining between them. The DNA for the CDR3 is TGTGCCAGCAGCTCTACGTCTAATTCACCCCTCCACTTT. Its translation is CASSSTSNSPLHF.

The rearrangement uses TRBV7-9 and TRBJ1-5; 7 nucleotides line up with TRBD1. Germline CDR1 is SEHNR and CDR2 is FQNEAQ (reference sequence). This CDR3 is built from 14 residues. Germline trimming cut 6 bases from V and 7 bases from J; bases unmatched to any gene: 9. CDR3 loop: CASSRQGTGQPQHF. Written as DNA, the CDR3 is TGTGCCAGCAGTCGACAGGGAACGGGGCAGCCCCAGCATTTT.

This chain connects TRBV5-1 to TRBJ2-2; TRBD1 might be the D (6 bases). Germline CDR1 is SGHRS and CDR2 is YFSETQ. CDR3 length: 16 amino acids. V lost 4 bases and J lost 7, with 20 bases in between. CDR3 nucleotides: TGCGCCAGCAGCCCCCTACCCCAGGGGAATTACGGGGAGCTGTTTTTT. Amino acids: CASSPLPQGNYGELFF.

V usage is TRBV7-3 and J usage is TRBJ2-2; TRBD2 aligns across 7 bases. This CDR3 has 16 residues. Germline-derived CDR1 and CDR2 are SGHTA and FQGTGA. J gave up 0 bases and V 6 bases, and 7 bases lay outside the gene matches. CDR3 region: CASSTVAGANTGELFF. The CDR3 coding sequence is TGTGCCAGCAGTACTGTCGCGGGGGCGAACACCGGGGAGCTGTTTTTT. Complete variable domain (other parts from reference TRBV7-3 and TRBJ2-2): GAGVSQTPSNKVTEKGKYVELRCDPISGHTALYWYRQSLGQGPEFLIYFQGTGAADDSGLPNDRFFAVRPEGSVSTLKIQRTERGDSAVYLCASSTVAGANTGELFFGEGSRLTVL.

J is TRBJ1-2 and V is TRBV14; the match to TRBD1 covers 8 bases. The CDR3 consists of 14 residues. Trimming took 4 bases from V and 5 from J; bases not matched to a gene: 6. Germline CDR1 SGHDN, CDR2 FVKESK. Here the CDR3 reads CASSRTGPDYGYTF. CDR3 nucleotide sequence: TGTGCCAGCAGCCGGACAGGGCCAGATTATGGCTACACCTTC.

The gene calls are TRBV5-1 and TRBJ2-5; 7 positions agree with TRBD1. The V segment lost 4 bases and the J segment 1 base; nucleotides outside the gene matches: 4. Germline V lookup: CDR1 SGHRS, CDR2 YFSETQ. This CDR3 is built from 14 residues. CDR3: CASSIQGVQETQYF. CDR3 DNA: TGCGCCAGCAGCATCCAGGGGGTCCAAGAGACCCAGTACTTC.

The chain uses TRBV28 and TRBJ1-5; unclear D gene. Germline V gene sequence: CDR1 MDHEN, CDR2 SYDVKM. Deletions cut 4 bases from V and 0 bases from J, with 16 bases between. This CDR3 is built from 17 residues. The CDR3 DNA is TGTGCCAGCAGTTCCCGACTACAGACGGGTAGCAATCAGCCCCAGCATTTT. Translation gives CASSSRLQTGSNQPQHF.

The genes are TRBV28 and TRBJ1-6; 9 bases fit TRBD1. Germline lookup yields CDR1 MDHEN and CDR2 SYDVKM. V gave up 4 bases and J gave up 14 bases; unmatched junction bases: 6. This CDR3 comprises 13 residues. DNA for the CDR3: TGTGCCAGCAGTTCCACAGGGGGCAGAGCCCTCCACTTT. Amino acids: CASSSTGGRALHF.

A single count supports this clone. The chain recombines TRBV7-9 with TRBJ2-7; D uncertain. Germline V gene data show CDR1 as SEHNR and CDR2 as FQNEAQ (reference sequence). There are 14 residues in the CDR3. V dropped 1 base and J dropped 0 bases, with 7 bases sitting between them. CDR3 loop: CASSLESVSYEQYF. CDR3 nucleotides: TGTGCCAGCAGCTTAGAGTCGGTCTCCTACGAGCAGTACTTC.

This chain joins TRBV3-1 (or the pseudogene TRBV3-2) and TRBJ1-2, with a tentative D call TRBD1 (6 bases). Trimming pared 4 bases from V and 12 bases from J, leaving 18 bases between. Germline loops: CDR1 LGHDT, CDR2 YNNKEL (reference sequence). CDR3 size: 13 residues. CDR3 coding DNA: TGTGCCAGCAGCCCCGACCTCAGGGGAGAGAACACCTTC. It codes for CASSPDLRGENTF.

The rearrangement uses TRBV5-1 and TRBJ2-7; D may be TRBD1 (6 bases). The germline CDR1 and CDR2 sequences are SGHRS and YFSETQ. V lost 4 bases to trimming and J lost 6 bases, with 11 bases between them. The CDR3 spans 12 residues. The CDR3, as DNA: TGCGCCAGCAGCGTCCAGGGGAGCGAGCAGTACTTC. Its translation is CASSVQGSEQYF.

The genes are TRBV12-5 and TRBJ2-7; TRBD1 matches at 7 bases. With V trimmed by 7 bases and J by 3 bases, 3 bases remained unmatched. Germline CDR1 LGHNT, CDR2 FRNRAP. CDR3 size: 12 residues. In DNA form, the CDR3 reads TGTGCTAGTGCCAGGGACAGCTACGAGCAGTACTTC. Its translation: CASARDSYEQYF.

In this sample, this clone turned up once. The chain carries TRBV4-3 and TRBJ1-4, with TRBD1 identical over 7 bases. Germline CDR1 reads LGHNA; CDR2 reads YSLEER. The ends lost 4 bases at V and 7 bases at J; junction bases unmatched: 9. The CDR3 sequence is 15 residues long. CDR3 in amino acids: CASSPTGFGGEKLFF. The CDR3 nucleotides read TGCGCCAGCAGCCCGACAGGGTTTGGGGGTGAAAAACTGTTTTTT.

V is TRBV19 and J is TRBJ2-6, with a possible D match to TRBD1 (5 bases). This CDR3 spans 17 amino acids. From germline, CDR1 is LNHDA and CDR2 SQIVND (reference sequence). Trimming removed 6 bases from V and 2 bases from J, with 17 bases in between. CDR3 protein: CASSPPLGRAGANVLTF. As DNA, the CDR3 is TGTGCCAGTAGCCCCCCCCTTGGCAGGGCTGGGGCCAACGTCCTGACTTTC. Together with reference TRBV19 and TRBJ2-6, the CDR3 gives the full variable domain: DGGITQSPKYLFRKEGQNVTLSCEQNLNHDAMYWYRQDPGQGLRLIYYSQIVNDFQKGDIAEGYSVSREKKESFPLTVTSAQKNPTAFYLCASSPPLGRAGANVLTFGAGSRLTVL.

This chain joins TRBV27 and TRBJ1-4; D is undetermined. CDR1 and CDR2 from the germline V gene are MNHEY and SMNVEV (reference sequence). The CDR3 totals 14 residues. V was cut by 0 bases and J by 10 bases, with 12 bases left in between. CDR3 loop: CASSLSDGRGKLFF. In nucleotides, the CDR3 is TGTGCCAGCAGTTTATCGGACGGGAGAGGAAAACTGTTTTTT.

The V gene is TRBV18, the J gene TRBJ2-7; D is unresolved. Germline CDR1 and CDR2: KGHSH and LQKENI. CDR3 length: 12 residues. The V end was cut by 2 bases, the J end by 3 bases, with 5 bases between. The CDR3 protein is CASSPSLYEQYF. CDR3 nucleotide sequence: TGTGCCAGCTCACCAAGCCTCTACGAGCAGTACTTC.

The J gene is TRBJ2-2, the V gene TRBV7-3; D is possibly TRBD2 (6 bases). Trimming took off 5 bases at V and 0 bases at J, with 13 bases between the two ends. CDR1 is SGHTA, CDR2 FQGTGA, per germline. This CDR3 region has 16 residues. This CDR3 reads CASSPHGGTNTGELFF. CDR3 nucleotides: TGTGCCAGCAGCCCGCATGGGGGGACGAACACCGGGGAGCTGTTTTTT. The whole variable domain, remainder taken from reference TRBV7-3 and TRBJ2-2, is GAGVSQTPSNKVTEKGKYVELRCDPISGHTALYWYRQSLGQGPEFLIYFQGTGAADDSGLPNDRFFAVRPEGSVSTLKIQRTERGDSAVYLCASSPHGGTNTGELFFGEGSRLTVL.

The CDR3 protein is CASRILTGGSGLFF. CDR3 in DNA: TGTGCCAGCAGAATCCTAACAGGGGGCAGCGGACTGTTTTTT. The rearrangement links TRBV28 to TRBJ1-4, with 9 bases aligning to TRBD1. The CDR3 totals 14 residues. V lost 6 bases, J lost 13 bases, and 12 bases stayed unmatched. The V gene's germline CDR1 is MDHEN and CDR2 SYDVKM. Full variable domain (rest looked up from reference TRBV28 and TRBJ1-4): DVKVTQSSRYLVKRTGEKVFLECVQDMDHENMFWYRQDPGLGLRLIYFSYDVKMKEKGDIPEGYSVSREKKERFSLILESASTNQTSMYLCASRILTGGSGLFFGSGTQLSVL.

This chain links TRBV5-1 with TRBJ1-2, with D possibly matching TRBD1 (6 bases). Germline CDR1 reads SGHRS; CDR2 reads YFSETQ. Deletions cut 0 bases from V and 7 bases from J, with 16 bases between. This CDR3 contains 15 residues. Here the CDR3 reads CASSLAAGGPGGYTF. The CDR3 coding sequence is TGCGCCAGCAGCTTGGCCGCGGGGGGGCCGGGTGGCTACACCTTC.